Given below is one TCR beta chain in context. Antigen unknown. This sample is part of a study of cytomegalovirus exposure and HLA in healthy donors. Study-level results: Prior analysis indicated that the majority of TCR beta V segments exhibited productivity approximately 87% or approximately 30% of the time.

V shed 4 bases and J 5 bases; nucleotides not matched to a gene: 8. CDR1 is SGHNT, CDR2 YYREEE, per germline (reference sequence). The CDR3 is made up of 16 amino acids. The PCR had 60 Vbeta and 13 Jbeta primers. Only in-frame clones appear in the TCRdb table, and some are missing; sequencing was by immunoSEQ multiplex PCR. The sample holds approximately 140,000 clones, 70% to 85% seen once. Source material: PBMCs. The receptor was derived from a woman aged 45-59 years in good health and CMV-seropositive. The chain is built from TRBV5-4 and TRBJ2-2; 10 nucleotides match TRBD1. CDR3 nucleotide sequence: TGTGCCAGCAGCCCGGCGGACAGGGGGAGGACCGGGGAGCTGTTTTTT. Translating it yields CASSPADRGRTGELFF.